This T cell receptor (beta chain) was found in a study of shared clonotypes between healthy human individuals. Study-level information: Each donor's CD4 naive and CD4 memory cells filled three plates apiece, CD8 naive two, and CD8 memory one. Study-wide results and caveats: The sharing of 5% to 5.5% of naive CD4 clonotypes was seen across a few donors.

Comment on this clone: Antigen unknown.

Original data processing: ImmunoSEQ supplied junction-only sequences lacking quality scores, so filtering was different. Data came from immunoSEQ multiplex PCR; TCRdb stores just in-frame clones and leaves some out. The V and J calls and the clone size are those of that table, but D and trimming were determined from the DNA. The data show around 2.3 million clones, around 95% seen once. Germline values: CDR1 KGHSH, CDR2 LQKENI. Trimming pared 1 base from V and 8 bases from J, leaving 15 bases between. There are 15 residues in the CDR3. This TCR came from a man aged 18 to 30 in good health. The sequenced sample consisted of naive CD4+ T cells sorted from blood. Subset described: CD45RA+ positively selected. The V gene is TRBV18, the J gene TRBJ2-1; possible D gene TRBD1, 5 bases. The CDR3 DNA reads TGTGCCAGCTCACCACGCGCCAGGGTAATCGATGAGCAGTTCTTC. This gives the protein CASSPRARVIDEQFF.